The 20 T cell receptor beta chains given below trace back to one sample, sequenced in a study of identical twins. In TCRdb, the 5' RACE reads were re-called with MiXCR into one record per CDR3 protein. The table has over 500,000 distinct CDR3 sequences, roughly a fifth seen once; the top ten hold about 0.91%. The data also belong to a second study, concerning T cells expressing NK-cell markers.

Sequencing used CD4+ T cells sorted from blood. The origin of the receptors is a woman between 18 and 30 years old in good health.

CDR3 nucleotides: TGTGCCAGCAGCTTAGTCCTTGGACAGGCCGGGGAGCTGTTTTTT. It is translated as CASSLVLGQAGELFF. The chain recombines TRBV11-2 with TRBJ2-2; the match to TRBD1 covers 7 bases. J lost 6 bases, V lost 1 base, and 5 bases had no gene match. The germline gives CDR1 SGHAT, CDR2 FQNNGV. This CDR3 has 15 residues.

The rearrangement links TRBV6-1 to TRBJ2-3, with D possibly TRBD1 on 5 matching bases. This CDR3 contains 13 residues. Germline V gene lookup returns CDR1 MNHNS and CDR2 SASEGT. The V end lost 4 bases, the J end lost 6 bases, and 11 bases lay between the germline ends. The CDR3 region is CASSGQPRDTQYF. The CDR3 DNA reads TGTGCCAGCAGTGGACAGCCGAGGGATACGCAGTATTTT.

V usage is TRBV12-3 or TRBV12-4 and J usage is TRBJ1-4; D gene ambiguous. This CDR3 spans 13 amino acids. V was trimmed by 3 bases and J by 4 bases, leaving 6 bases between them. CDR3 protein: CASSFGFNEKLFF. The CDR3, as DNA: TGTGCCAGCAGTTTCGGGTTTAATGAAAAACTGTTTTTT.

Written as DNA, the CDR3 is TGTGCCAGCAGGTCCTCTACAGCGACACTACTTGAAGCTTTCTTT. It yields the protein CASRSSTATLLEAFF. The J gene is TRBJ1-1, the V gene TRBV5-4; no reliable D call. The CDR3 contains 15 residues. V lost 5 bases, J lost 7 bases, and 21 bases lay in between. The germline CDR1 and CDR2 sequences are SGHNT and YYREEE (reference sequence).

This clonotype appeared a few times. The chain uses TRBV12-5 and TRBJ2-7; D tentatively fits TRBD1 or TRBD2 (5 bases each). The germline gives CDR1 LGHNT, CDR2 FRNRAP. Trimming stripped 6 bases from V and 1 base from J, with 16 bases between. CDR3 length equals 15 residues. CDR3 in DNA: TGTGCTAGTGGCCGTGACCGGGACGCTTCCTACGAGCAGTACTTC. Translation gives CASGRDRDASYEQYF.

V is TRBV5-1 and J is TRBJ2-7; D is ambiguous. The V gene's germline CDR1 is SGHRS and CDR2 YFSETQ. V lost 0 bases, J lost 3 bases, and 10 bases lay in between. The CDR3 is made up of 14 amino acids. The CDR3: CASSLAGPYYEQYF. DNA of the CDR3: TGCGCCAGCAGCTTGGCCGGGCCCTACTACGAGCAGTACTTC.

This clonotype was recorded a few times. The V call is TRBV2, the J call TRBJ2-1; TRBD2 might be the D (7 bases). This CDR3 region has 13 residues. The V gene lost 5 bases and the J gene lost 9 bases, with 14 bases spanning the gap. From germline, CDR1 is SNHLY and CDR2 FYNNEI. CDR3 loop: CASSYREGGEQFF. CDR3 sequence (DNA): TGTGCCAGCAGTTACAGGGAGGGTGGTGAGCAGTTCTTC. Complete variable domain (other parts from reference TRBV2 and TRBJ2-1): EPEVTQTPSHQVTQMGQEVILRCVPISNHLYFYWYRQILGQKVEFLVSFYNNEISEKSEIFDDQFSVERPDGSNFTLKIRSTKLEDSAMYFCASSYREGGEQFFGPGTRLTVL.

This clonotype has a handful of counts. The V call is TRBV27, the J call TRBJ2-2; the D is unclear. Germline V gives CDR1 MNHEY, CDR2 SMNVEV (reference sequence). CDR3 length: 13 amino acids. V was shortened by 8 bases and J by 5 bases, with 12 bases between the two germline ends. The CDR3 region is CASVFRVTGELFF. CDR3 nucleotide sequence: TGTGCCAGCGTTTTCAGAGTTACCGGGGAGCTGTTTTTT.

The chain has TRBV7-9 and TRBJ2-3, with 9 bases that match TRBD2. This CDR3 is 17 amino acids long. V lost 6 bases, J lost 0 bases, and 10 bases stayed unmatched. CDR1 is SEHNR and CDR2 is FQNEAQ in the germline V gene (reference sequence). The chain's CDR3 is CASRRKPLAGSTDTQYF. The CDR3 DNA sequence: TGTGCCAGCAGGCGTAAGCCGCTAGCGGGGAGCACAGATACGCAGTATTTT.

The CDR3 bases are TGTGCCAGCAGTCTATACGGACAGGGGGGAGGAAAACTGTTTTTT. Translated, it gives CASSLYGQGGGKLFF. The J gene is TRBJ1-4, the V gene TRBV12-3 or TRBV12-4; 10 bases match TRBD1. The junction had 10 bases not matched to a gene; V was cut back by 5 bases and J by 10 bases. The length of the CDR3 is 15 residues.

This clonotype was recorded at least ten times. This sequence joins TRBV3-1 and TRBJ2-3; D may match TRBD1 or TRBD2 (5 bases each). Germline CDR1 reads LGHDT; CDR2 reads YNNKEL (reference sequence). V was shortened by 3 bases and J by 7 bases, with 17 bases between the two germline ends. The CDR3 loop spans 15 amino acids. CDR3: CASSQWQGDLYTQYF. The CDR3 nucleotides read TGTGCCAGCAGCCAGTGGCAGGGAGATCTGTATACGCAGTATTTT.

This clonotype turned up a few times. The chain carries TRBV20-1 and TRBJ1-1; D gene ambiguous. This CDR3 has 15 amino acids. The V end was cut by 5 bases, the J end by 3 bases, with 19 bases between. Germline V gives CDR1 DFQATT, CDR2 SNEGSKA (reference sequence). CDR3 region: CSARRAQPRDTEAFF. CDR3 in DNA: TGCAGTGCTCGTCGGGCTCAACCGAGGGACACTGAAGCTTTCTTT.

The CDR3 region is CSARVRDSPLHF. The CDR3 nucleotides read TGCAGTGCTCGAGTTAGGGATTCACCCCTCCACTTT. The chain has TRBV20-1 and TRBJ1-6, with no clear D. This CDR3 has 12 residues. CDR1 is DFQATT and CDR2 is SNEGSKA in the germline V gene (reference sequence). V shed 5 bases and J shed 8 bases, with 10 bases lying between them.

The V gene is TRBV9, the J gene TRBJ1-3; no clear D gene. The V gene's germline CDR1 is SGDLS and CDR2 YYNGEE. V was clipped by 0 bases and J by 2 bases, with 12 bases between them. The CDR3 is 16 amino acids. The DNA for the CDR3 is TGTGCCAGCAGCGTAGGGGCCGGCCAACCTGGAAACACCATATATTTT. Its translation is CASSVGAGQPGNTIYF. The full variable domain, rest sourced from reference TRBV9 and TRBJ1-3, is DSGVTQTPKHLITATGQRVTLRCSPRSGDLSVYWYQQSLDQGLQFLIQYYNGEERAKGNILERFSAQQFPDLHSELNLSSLELGDSALYFCASSVGAGQPGNTIYFGEGSWLTVV.

The table lists this clonotype with a few counts. The V call is TRBV10-3, the J call TRBJ2-3; no clear D gene. Trimming pared 7 bases from V and 1 base from J, leaving 6 bases between. This CDR3 region has 12 residues. Germline CDR1 reads ENHRY; CDR2 reads SYGVKD. Here the CDR3 DNA reads TGTGCCATCAACCAGGGCACAGATACGCAGTATTTT. Translation: CAINQGTDTQYF.

The sample holds a few counts of this clonotype. The rearrangement joins TRBV20-1 to TRBJ1-1; D is undetermined. The length of the CDR3 is 13 residues. The ends were cut back, 3 bases at V and 2 bases at J, with 10 bases in the middle. Germline V lookup: CDR1 DFQATT, CDR2 SNEGSKA (reference sequence). The CDR3 nucleotides read TGCAGTGCTAGTCCGCAGGTTAACACTGAAGCTTTCTTT. The encoded protein is CSASPQVNTEAFF.

The V and J genes are TRBV2 and TRBJ2-7; D remains unclear. Germline CDR1 SNHLY, CDR2 FYNNEI. The V end was cut by 4 bases, the J end by 0 bases, with 10 bases between. The length of the CDR3 is 14 residues. The CDR3 protein is CASSGGGHSYEQYF. As DNA, the CDR3 is TGTGCCAGCAGTGGCGGCGGTCACTCCTACGAGCAGTACTTC. Looking up the rest from reference TRBV2 and TRBJ2-7 gives the full variable domain: EPEVTQTPSHQVTQMGQEVILRCVPISNHLYFYWYRQILGQKVEFLVSFYNNEISEKSEIFDDQFSVERPDGSNFTLKIRSTKLEDSAMYFCASSGGGHSYEQYFGPGTRLTVT.

This clonotype occurred many times. The chain is built from TRBV2 and TRBJ1-1; D remains ambiguous. The V and J ends lost 7 bases and 4 bases respectively, with 7 bases between them. CDR3 length: 11 amino acids. Germline V gives CDR1 SNHLY, CDR2 FYNNEI. The CDR3 DNA sequence: TGTGCCAGCACCCACAGCACTGAAGCTTTCTTT. This translates into CASTHSTEAFF.

The gene calls are TRBV6-5 and TRBJ2-3, with 14 bases aligning to TRBD2. Germline V CDR1 and CDR2: MNHEY, SVGAGI. The length of the CDR3 is 17 residues. V lost 2 bases, J lost 8 bases, and 9 bases stayed unmatched. Here the CDR3 DNA reads TGTGCCAGCAGTTACCTTGGACTAGCGGGAGGAGGCGGTACGCAGTATTTT. Protein sequence: CASSYLGLAGGGGTQYF.

This clonotype has just a few counts. V is TRBV18 and J is TRBJ2-3; TRBD2 matches 9 bases. Germline V gives CDR1 KGHSH, CDR2 LQKENI. The CDR3 covers 16 residues. The trim removed 6 bases at V and 2 bases at J, leaving 9 bases unmatched. The CDR3 region has the DNA TGTGCCAGCTCGACGCCTAGCGGGGCGCACACAGATACGCAGTATTTT. Translated, it gives CASSTPSGAHTDTQYF. The full variable domain, its missing parts supplied by reference TRBV18 and TRBJ2-3, is NAGVMQNPRHLVRRRGQEARLRCSPMKGHSHVYWYRQLPEEGLKFMVYLQKENIIDESGMPKERFSAEFPKEGPSILRIQQVVRGDSAAYFCASSTPSGAHTDTQYFGPGTRLTVL.